The T cell receptor (beta chain) under discussion was sequenced for a study of blood T cell repertoires in COVID-19. Study in general: PBMCs, B-cell-depleted T cells, or T cells were the source of the cDNA or gDNA that made up the material.

V lost 5 bases to trimming and J lost 3 bases, with 10 bases between them. This CDR3 contains 13 residues. Looked up from germline, CDR1 is SGHTA and CDR2 is FQGTGA. The data were produced by immunoSEQ multiplex PCR, yet TCRdb's version contains in-frame clones alone and is incomplete. Of about 140,000 clones listed, over 70% are singletons. The chain recombines TRBV7-3 with TRBJ1-1, with no clear D. This clonotype originated in a woman between 50 and 59 years old with acute or convalescent COVID-19. Input material: peripheral blood. The CDR3 loop is CASSPALDTEAFF. The CDR3 nucleotides read TGTGCCAGCAGCCCAGCGTTGGACACTGAAGCTTTCTTT.